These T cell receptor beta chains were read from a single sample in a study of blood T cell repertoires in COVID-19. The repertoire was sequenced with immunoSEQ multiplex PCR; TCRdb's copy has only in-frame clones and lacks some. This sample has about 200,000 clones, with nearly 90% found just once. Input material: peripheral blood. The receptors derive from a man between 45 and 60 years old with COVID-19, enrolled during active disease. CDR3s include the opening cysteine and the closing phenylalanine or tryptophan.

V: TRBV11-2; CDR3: CASSQGWDYGYTF
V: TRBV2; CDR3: CASSVLNYGYTF
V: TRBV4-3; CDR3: CASSQDLGLADREFF
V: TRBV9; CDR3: CASSVDGGASFGNEAFF
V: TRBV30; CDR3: CAFTIGTNRAYGYTF
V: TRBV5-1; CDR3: CASSLARGITYEQYF
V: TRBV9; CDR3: CASSGVGAAYNEQFF
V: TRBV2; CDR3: CASRNSGLIWNQPQHF
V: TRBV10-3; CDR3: CAISGGQGALAGELFF
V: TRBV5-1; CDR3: CASSPYSGGGDEQFF
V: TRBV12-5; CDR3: CARGGTGGVGGQETQYF
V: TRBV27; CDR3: CASSLPSTSRTVSNQPQHF
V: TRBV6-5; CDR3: CASTPGGQETQYF
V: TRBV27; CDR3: CASSSHRTSGLQETQYF
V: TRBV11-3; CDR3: CASSLTGGSYEQYF
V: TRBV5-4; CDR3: CASSKGVAYGYTF
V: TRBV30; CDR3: CAWSTTSGTDTQYF
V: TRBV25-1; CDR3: CASSDRTGGNEKLFF
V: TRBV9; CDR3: CASSVSGLAIHEQYF
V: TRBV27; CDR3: CASTKLARRAADTQYF
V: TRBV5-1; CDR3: CASSPTSGGDTGELFF
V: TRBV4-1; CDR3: CASSQAGASDTQYF
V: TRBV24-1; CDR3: CATSDLGGRTGFSGELFF
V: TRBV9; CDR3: CASSVAGTGTYEQYF
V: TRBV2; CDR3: CASGTGVPVAPLHF
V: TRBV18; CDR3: CASSPGTGPHEQYF
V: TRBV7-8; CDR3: CASSLGFTGTEQYF
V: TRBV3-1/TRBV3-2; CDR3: CASSVRTGTPRIVTF
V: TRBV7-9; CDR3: CASRSTRQDEQYF
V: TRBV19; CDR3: CASSELAGGPDTQYF
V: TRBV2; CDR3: CASSTGRGTNTEAFF
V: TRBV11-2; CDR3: CASSLTSGRDYEQYF
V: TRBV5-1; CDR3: CASSLVAGTQYF
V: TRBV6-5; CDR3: CASSYSIQGGGYTF
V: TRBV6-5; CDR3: CASRPWGGATDTQYF
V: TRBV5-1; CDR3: CASRSSGLSGTGELFF
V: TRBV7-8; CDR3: CASSFTSGKGNQPQHF
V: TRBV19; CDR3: CASSMFPKSSGANVLTF
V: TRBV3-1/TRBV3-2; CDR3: CASSPGTGGQPQHF
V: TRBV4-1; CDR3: CASSQEDGREEGEQYF
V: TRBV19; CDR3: CASTPRGDGYTF